The sequence of this TCR beta chain was determined in a study of beta chain features in type 1 diabetes (dated by TCRdb to the late 2010s). A note on the overall study: Mean age, gender distribution, total cell number and subset yield were not different between patients and healthy donors. A total of about 100,000,000 sorted cells were examined across all samples, and RNA yield correlated strongly with the number of cells per subset. In the study, recently diagnosed type 1 diabetes patients and matched healthy donors were compared on the TCRB repertoires of their sorted circulating CD4+ T cell subsets. Regulatory and stem cell-like memory subsets were isolated from only 8 patients and about eight healthy donors, whereas naive and central memory subsets came from all 28 donors.

Remarks on this clone: Its antigen is still unknown. Base-call qualities are not available, and no considerably larger clone is one nucleotide away.

CDR1 and CDR2 were assigned from the germline V gene as LGHNA and YSLEER. Trimming costs V 0 bases and J 0 bases, and their ends lie 6 bases apart. From its cysteine to its phenylalanine, the CDR3 spans 15 amino acids. Of the read, only the CDR3 DNA is kept; its 45 bases are in frame from base 1. A single peripheral blood draw of approximately 0.11 L on average was collected from each donor into heparinised tubes. A BD FACSAria II and a panel including CD45RO, CCR7, CD25, CD127, CD95 and CD27 were used to sort naive, central memory, regulatory and stem cell-like memory CD4+ T cells. All sorted populations exceeded 95% purity. PBMCs were isolated immediately by Lymphoprep density gradient centrifugation and stained directly without culture. So that batch effects would be minimized, each experiment stained and sorted samples in pairs, pairing one healthy donor with one patient. Summary of the overall study and its limitations: Because cDNA rather than genomic DNA was sequenced, highly expressing activated cells could have been over-represented, although no difference in activation and CD3 levels was found between groups. Patients with type 1 diabetes made fewer insertions and deleted more nucleotides at VDJ recombination sites, implying thymic rearrangement abnormalities. A moderate but significant shortening of TCRB CDR3 length was observed in type 1 diabetes patients in all four CD4+ subsets. Only small numbers of individuals were included in the HLA sub-analyses, which left unresolved whether HLA type had any influence on TCRB rearrangement. The naive, central memory and regulatory TCRB repertoires appeared to resemble one another more closely among patients than among healthy donors. PCR might favor shorter templates, but patient and control samples were amplified and corrected together, so any skew would affect both groups equally.

The High Capacity cDNA Reverse Transcription Kit was used to reverse transcribe all of the isolated RNA, meaning that expressed TCRB transcripts were what got sequenced. Naive, central memory and regulatory T cell samples underwent deep immunoSEQ sequencing, averaging approximately 3.5 million total reads per sample. Sorted cells were lysed in RLT buffer, and RNA was extracted using DNase-treated RNeasy Micro or Mini kits according to cell number. Each cell subset was processed separately to prevent cross-contamination, with patient and healthy donor samples processed together. TCRB sequences were amplified from cDNA with the immunoSEQ multiplex PCR, producing 87-bp fragments spanning the CDR3 region. The amplicons were sequenced using the Illumina HiSeq platform. The study's processing was this. Synthetic template baselines were used to correct PCR bias computationally, reads within Hamming distance 2 were collapsed together, and singletons that could not be merged were discarded. Reads were aligned against IMGT so that V, D and J genes, CDR3 length and insertions or deletions at six rearrangement sites could be assigned. Clonotype counts were normalized to sorted cell number within each subset before computing true diversity and Gini coefficients with the tcR R package. The overlap coefficient, calculated on TCRB nucleotide sequences, was used to quantify repertoire sharing. As a proxy for the pre-selection repertoire, out-of-frame TCRB sequences from naive cells were analyzed. TCRdb retrieved this table from immuneACCESS and kept in-frame rearrangements only. Not all clones are present; in checked studies, unresolved V genes account for under half, and no reason is known for the remainder. Clonal size and the V and J genes are those of that table, whereas D and trimming came from the DNA. This sample is represented by roughly 450,000 clones; approximately 14% of them were singletons. Roughly 0.04% of the sample comes from the top ten.

This chain is built from TRBV4-3 and TRBJ2-4; a confident D gene designation cannot be given. The clonotype was recovered from a man aged 25-45 years in good health. Material: naive CD4+ T cells from blood. Sample cell subset or site, as interpreted from the label and publication: true naive CD4+ T cells. At the DNA level, the sequence is TGCGCCAGCAGCCAAGATCTATTAGCCAAAAACATTCAGTACTTC. Translation gives CASSQDLLAKNIQYF.